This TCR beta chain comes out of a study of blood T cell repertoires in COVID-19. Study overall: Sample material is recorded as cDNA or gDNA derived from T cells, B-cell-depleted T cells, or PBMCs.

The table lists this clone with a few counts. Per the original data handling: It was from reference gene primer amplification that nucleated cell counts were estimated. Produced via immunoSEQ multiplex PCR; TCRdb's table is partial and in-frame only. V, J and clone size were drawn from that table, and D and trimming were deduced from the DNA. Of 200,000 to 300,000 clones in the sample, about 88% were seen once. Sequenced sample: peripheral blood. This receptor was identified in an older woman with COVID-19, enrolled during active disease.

This CDR3 is CASRWTSGSNEQFF. The CDR3 coding sequence is TGTGCCAGCCGATGGACTAGCGGATCCAATGAGCAGTTCTTC. The rearrangement links TRBV6-5 to TRBJ2-1, with 10 bases identical to TRBD2. The CDR3 is 14 amino acids. The V and J ends lost 8 bases and 6 bases, in that order; junction bases with no gene match: 7. In germline, CDR1 is MNHEY, CDR2 SVGAGI.